This T cell receptor beta chain came from a study of shared clonotypes between healthy human individuals. Naive CD8 cells lacked CD45RO, underwent positive selection for CCR7 and left out terminally differentiated effector memory CD45RA+ cells. Sequencing was performed with immunoSEQ multiplex PCR; in TCRdb, only in-frame clones are kept and a portion is missing. Of around 2,000,000 clones listed, about 92% were seen once; the top ten hold 1.5% to 2%. Between the trimmed V and J ends, which lost 1 base and 3 bases, there was a span of 19 bases. The CDR3 has 17 amino acids. Germline lookup yields CDR1 SGDLS and CDR2 YYNGEE.

This TCR was sampled from a man between 18 and 35 years old in good health. Some clones in this sample may be carry-over from other donors' samples. The chain recombines TRBV9 with TRBJ1-1, with D tentatively TRBD1 (5 bases). The sample comprised naive CD8+ T cells from PBMCs. The CDR3 spells CASSVSGTPPWDTEAFF. The CDR3, as DNA: TGTGCCAGCAGCGTAAGCGGGACTCCACCCTGGGACACTGAAGCTTTCTTT.